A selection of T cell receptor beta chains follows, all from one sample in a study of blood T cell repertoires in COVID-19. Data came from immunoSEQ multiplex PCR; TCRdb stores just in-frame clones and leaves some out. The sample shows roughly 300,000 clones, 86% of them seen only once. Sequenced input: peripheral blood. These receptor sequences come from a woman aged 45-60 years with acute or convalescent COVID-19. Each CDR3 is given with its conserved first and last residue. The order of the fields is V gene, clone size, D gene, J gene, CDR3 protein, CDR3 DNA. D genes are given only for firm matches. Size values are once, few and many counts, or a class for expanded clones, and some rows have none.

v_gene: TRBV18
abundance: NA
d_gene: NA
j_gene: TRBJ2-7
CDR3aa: CASSPGGGSSYEQYF
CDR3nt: TGTGCCAGCTCACCAGGGGGCGGTTCGAGCTACGAGCAGTACTTC

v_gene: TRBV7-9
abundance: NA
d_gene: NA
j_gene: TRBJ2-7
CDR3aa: CASSPTSYEQYF
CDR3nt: TGTGCCAGCAGCCCAACAAGCTACGAGCAGTACTTC

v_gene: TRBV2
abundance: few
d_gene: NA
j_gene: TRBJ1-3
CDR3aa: CASSVERSGNTIYF
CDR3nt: TGTGCCAGCAGTGTAGAACGCTCTGGAAACACCATATATTTT

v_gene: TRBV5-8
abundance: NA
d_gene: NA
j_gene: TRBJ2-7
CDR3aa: CASSLAGRSYEQYF
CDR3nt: TGTGCCAGCAGCTTGGCCGGTCGGTCCTACGAGCAGTACTTC

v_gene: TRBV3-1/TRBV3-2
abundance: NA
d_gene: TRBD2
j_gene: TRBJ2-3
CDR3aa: CASSQIAGWTDTQYF
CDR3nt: TGTGCCAGCAGCCAAATAGCGGGATGGACAGATACGCAGTATTTT

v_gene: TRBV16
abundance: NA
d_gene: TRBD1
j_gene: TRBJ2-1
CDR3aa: CASSLTRVGGREQFF
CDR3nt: TGTGCCAGCAGCCTAACGAGAGTAGGGGGCAGGGAGCAGTTCTTC

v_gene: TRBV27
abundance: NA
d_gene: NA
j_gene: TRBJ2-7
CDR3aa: CASSFPPYEQYF
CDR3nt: TGTGCCAGCAGTTTCCCTCCCTACGAGCAGTACTTC

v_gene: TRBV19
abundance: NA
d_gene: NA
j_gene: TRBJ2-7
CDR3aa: CASSIDSYEQYF
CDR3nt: TGTGCCAGTAGTATAGATAGCTACGAGCAGTACTTC

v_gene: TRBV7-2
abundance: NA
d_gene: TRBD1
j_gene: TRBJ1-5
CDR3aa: CASSSTGGRGNQPQHF
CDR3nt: TGTGCCAGCAGCTCGACAGGGGGTCGCGGCAATCAGCCCCAGCATTTT

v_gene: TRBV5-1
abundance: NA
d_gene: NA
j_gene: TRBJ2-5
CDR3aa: CASNWASSQETQYF
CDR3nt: TGCGCCAGCAATTGGGCTAGCAGCCAAGAGACCCAGTACTTC

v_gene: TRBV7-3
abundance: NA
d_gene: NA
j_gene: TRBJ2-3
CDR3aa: CASSLSGTTDTQYF
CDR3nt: TGTGCCAGCAGCTTAAGCGGGACTACAGATACGCAGTATTTT

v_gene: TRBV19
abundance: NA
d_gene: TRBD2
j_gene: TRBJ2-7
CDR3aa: CASRSRLAGEREQYF
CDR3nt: TGTGCCAGTAGATCGCGACTAGCGGGAGAACGAGAGCAGTACTTC

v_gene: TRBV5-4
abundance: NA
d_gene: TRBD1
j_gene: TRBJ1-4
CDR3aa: CASSSTGEEKLFF
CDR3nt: TGTGCCAGCAGCTCTACAGGGGAGGAAAAACTGTTTTTT

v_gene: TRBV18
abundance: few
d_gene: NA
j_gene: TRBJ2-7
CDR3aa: CASSPNIYEQYF
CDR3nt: TGTGCCAGCTCACCAAATATTTACGAGCAGTACTTC

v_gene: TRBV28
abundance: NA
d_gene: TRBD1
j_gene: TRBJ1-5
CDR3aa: CASTKLQGASQPQHF
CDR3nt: TGTGCCAGCACCAAGTTACAGGGGGCGAGTCAGCCCCAGCATTTT

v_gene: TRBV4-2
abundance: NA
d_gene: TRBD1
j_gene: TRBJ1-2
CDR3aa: CASSQPDRARNGYTF
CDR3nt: TGTGCCAGCAGCCAACCGGACAGGGCCAGGAACGGCTACACCTTC

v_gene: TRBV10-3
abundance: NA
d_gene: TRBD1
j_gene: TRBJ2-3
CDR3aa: CAISQTGSTDTQYF
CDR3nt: TGTGCCATCAGCCAGACAGGGAGCACAGATACGCAGTATTTT

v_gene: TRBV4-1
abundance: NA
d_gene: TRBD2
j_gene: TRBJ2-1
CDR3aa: CASSQGRLAGNEQFF
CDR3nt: TGCGCCAGCAGCCAAGGGAGACTAGCGGGCAATGAGCAGTTCTTC

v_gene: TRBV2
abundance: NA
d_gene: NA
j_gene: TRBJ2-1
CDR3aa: CASSLDWDNEQFF
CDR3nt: TGTGCCAGCAGCCTGGACTGGGACAATGAGCAGTTCTTC

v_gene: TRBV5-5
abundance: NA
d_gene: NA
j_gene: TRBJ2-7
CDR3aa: CASSYSYEQYF
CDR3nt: TGTGCCAGCAGCTACAGCTACGAGCAGTACTTC

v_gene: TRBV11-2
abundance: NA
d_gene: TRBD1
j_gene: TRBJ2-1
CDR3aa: CASSPSDRAPKLF
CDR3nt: TGTGCCAGCAGCCCTTCGGACAGGGCCCCTAAGCTCTTC

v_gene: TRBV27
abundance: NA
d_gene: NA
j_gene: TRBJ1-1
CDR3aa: CASSLWGRGEAFF
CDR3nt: TGTGCCAGCAGTTTATGGGGGCGGGGGGAAGCTTTCTTT

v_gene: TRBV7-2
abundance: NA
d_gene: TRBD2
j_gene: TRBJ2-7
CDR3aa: CASSLDRRERYEQYF
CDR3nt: TGTGCCAGCAGCTTAGACCGGCGGGAGCGCTACGAGCAGTACTTC

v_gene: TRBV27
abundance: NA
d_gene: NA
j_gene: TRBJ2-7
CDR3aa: CASSLKGLARLAYEQYF
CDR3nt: TGTGCCAGCAGTTTGAAGGGCTTGGCTAGGCTAGCGTACGAGCAGTACTTC

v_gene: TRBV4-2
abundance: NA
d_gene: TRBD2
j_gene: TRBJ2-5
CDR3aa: CASSPLAGGPPAQYF
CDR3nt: TGTGCCAGCAGCCCTTTAGCGGGAGGCCCTCCGGCCCAGTACTTC

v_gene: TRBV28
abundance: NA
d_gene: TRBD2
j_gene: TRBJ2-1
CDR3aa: CASSFTSGASDYNEQFF
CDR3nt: TGTGCCAGCAGTTTTACTAGCGGGGCATCTGACTACAATGAGCAGTTCTTC

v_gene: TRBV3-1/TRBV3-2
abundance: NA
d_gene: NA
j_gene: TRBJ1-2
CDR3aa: CASSRPVGQGFNSNYGYTF
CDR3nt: TGTGCCAGCAGCCGCCCGGTGGGGCAGGGATTCAACTCTAACTATGGCTACACCTTC